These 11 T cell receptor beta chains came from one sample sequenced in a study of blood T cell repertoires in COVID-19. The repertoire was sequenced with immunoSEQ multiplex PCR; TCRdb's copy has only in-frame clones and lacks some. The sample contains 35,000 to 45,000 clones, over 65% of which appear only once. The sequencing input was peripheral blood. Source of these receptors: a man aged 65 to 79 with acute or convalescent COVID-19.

As DNA, the CDR3 is TGTGCAAGTCGCTTCTCCTTTTTAATTGTGGGCCACCTCGCTGGGTCCTACAATGAGCAGTTCTTC. Translated: CASRFSFLIVGHLAGSYNEQFF. The chain employs TRBV12-2 and TRBJ2-1; the table's TRBD1 call for D was not verified on the DNA. TRBV12-2 is an annotated pseudogene. This CDR3 has 22 amino acids.

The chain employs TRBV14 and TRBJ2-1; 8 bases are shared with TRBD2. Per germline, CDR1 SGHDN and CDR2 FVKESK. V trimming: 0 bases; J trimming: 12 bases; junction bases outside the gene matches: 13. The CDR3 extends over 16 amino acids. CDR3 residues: CASSQDSGRLGAGQFF. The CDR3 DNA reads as TGTGCCAGCAGCCAAGACAGCGGGAGATTGGGGGCGGGGCAGTTCTTC.

CDR3 bases: TGTGCCAGCAGCGCCGGGACTAGCGGGGGCCCGAACTTTAGCACAGATACGCAGTATTTT. Amino acid sequence: CASSAGTSGGPNFSTDTQYF. The gene calls are TRBV21-1 and TRBJ2-3; the tabulated D call, TRBD2, remains unverified against the DNA. TRBV21-1 is annotated as a pseudogene. This CDR3 has 20 residues.

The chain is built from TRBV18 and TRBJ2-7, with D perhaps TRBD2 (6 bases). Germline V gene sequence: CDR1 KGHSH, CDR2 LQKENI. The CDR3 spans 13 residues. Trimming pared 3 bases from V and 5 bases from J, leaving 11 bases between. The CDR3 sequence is CASSPSSGDEQYF. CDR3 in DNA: TGTGCCAGCTCACCTTCCTCGGGGGACGAGCAGTACTTC.

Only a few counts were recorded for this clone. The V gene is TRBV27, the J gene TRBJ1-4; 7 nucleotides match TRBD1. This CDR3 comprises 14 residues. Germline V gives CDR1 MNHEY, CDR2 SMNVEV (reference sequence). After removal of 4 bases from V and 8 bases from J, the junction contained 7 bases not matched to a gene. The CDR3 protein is CASSSHRGGEKLFF. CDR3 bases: TGTGCCAGCAGTTCCCACAGGGGAGGCGAAAAACTGTTTTTT.

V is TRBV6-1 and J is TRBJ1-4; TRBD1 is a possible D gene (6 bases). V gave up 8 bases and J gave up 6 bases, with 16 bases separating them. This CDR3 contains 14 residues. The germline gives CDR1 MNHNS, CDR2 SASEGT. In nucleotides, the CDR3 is TGTGCCAGCGGCGGACAGAGAGGGGATGAAAAACTGTTTTTT. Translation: CASGGQRGDEKLFF.

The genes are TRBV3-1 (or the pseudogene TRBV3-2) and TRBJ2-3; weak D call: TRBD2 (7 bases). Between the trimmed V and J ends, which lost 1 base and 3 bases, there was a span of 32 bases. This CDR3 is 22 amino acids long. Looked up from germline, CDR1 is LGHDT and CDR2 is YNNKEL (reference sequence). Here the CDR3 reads CASSQGPRGARGGGARTDTQYF. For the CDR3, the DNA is TGTGCCAGCAGCCAAGGACCCCGCGGGGCTCGAGGTGGGGGGGCTCGGACAGATACGCAGTATTTT.

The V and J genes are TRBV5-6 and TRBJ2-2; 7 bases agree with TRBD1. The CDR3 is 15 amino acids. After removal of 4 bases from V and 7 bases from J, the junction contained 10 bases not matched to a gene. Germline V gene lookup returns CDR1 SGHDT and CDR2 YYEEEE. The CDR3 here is CASSLTDRDLGELFF. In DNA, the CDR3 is TGTGCCAGCAGCCTCACCGACAGGGATCTCGGGGAGCTGTTTTTT. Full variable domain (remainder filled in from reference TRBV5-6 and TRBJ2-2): DAGVTQSPTHLIKTRGQQVTLRCSPKSGHDTVSWYQQALGQGPQFIFQYYEEEERQRGNFPDRFSGHQFPNYSSELNVNALLLGDSALYLCASSLTDRDLGELFFGEGSRLTVL.

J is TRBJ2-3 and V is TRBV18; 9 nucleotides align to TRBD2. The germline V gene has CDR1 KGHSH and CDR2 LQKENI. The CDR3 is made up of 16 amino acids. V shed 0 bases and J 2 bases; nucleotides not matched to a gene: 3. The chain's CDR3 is CASSPPSSGITDTQYF. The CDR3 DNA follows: TGTGCCAGCTCACCACCGTCTAGCGGGATCACAGATACGCAGTATTTT.

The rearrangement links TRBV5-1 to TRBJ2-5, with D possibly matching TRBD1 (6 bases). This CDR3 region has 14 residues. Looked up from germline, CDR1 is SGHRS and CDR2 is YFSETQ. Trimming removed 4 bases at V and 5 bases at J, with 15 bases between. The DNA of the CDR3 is TGCGCCAGCAGCATGAATACAGGGTTTGAGACCCAGTACTTC. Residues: CASSMNTGFETQYF.

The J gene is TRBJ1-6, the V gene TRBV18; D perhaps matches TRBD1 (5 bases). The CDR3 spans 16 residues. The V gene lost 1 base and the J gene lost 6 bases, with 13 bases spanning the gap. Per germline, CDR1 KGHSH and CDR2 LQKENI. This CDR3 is CASSPRRDGGNSPLHF. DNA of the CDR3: TGTGCCAGCTCACCACGGCGGGATGGGGGTAATTCACCCCTCCACTTT. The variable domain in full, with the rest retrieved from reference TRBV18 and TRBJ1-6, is NAGVMQNPRHLVRRRGQEARLRCSPMKGHSHVYWYRQLPEEGLKFMVYLQKENIIDESGMPKERFSAEFPKEGPSILRIQQVVRGDSAAYFCASSPRRDGGNSPLHFGNGTRLTVT.